The following is a T cell receptor beta chain sequence with its context. As yet, its antigen is unknown. This CDR3 spans 16 amino acids. V lost 2 bases and J lost 0, with 13 bases in between. Germline V gives CDR1 SNHLY, CDR2 FYNNEI. This sample stems from a study of shared clonotypes between healthy human individuals. Repertoires were generated with immunoSEQ multiplex PCR, while TCRdb's copy carries only in-frame clones and drops some. The sample holds roughly 1,500,000 clones; 95% to 99% are singletons and the top ten take roughly 0.45%. Study findings and constraints: When naive CD4 clonotypes were compared across a handful of donors, 4% to 6.5% were shared.

The genes are TRBV2 and TRBJ1-1, with D perhaps TRBD1 (6 bases). Sample: naive CD4+ T cells sorted from blood. The subset denotes: CD45RA+ positively selected. The receptor was derived from a man aged 25 to 40 in good health. The CDR3 protein is CASSESRGTLNTEAFF. CDR3 sequence (DNA): TGTGCCAGCAGTGAATCAAGGGGGACACTGAACACTGAAGCTTTCTTT.